This TCR beta chain was retrieved from a study of blood T cell repertoires in COVID-19. About the study: Researchers got acute and convalescent COVID-19 samples from the United States, Italy and Spain.

Measured with immunoSEQ multiplex PCR; TCRdb has only the in-frame clones, and not every one. This table holds nearly 85,000 clones, around four fifths found once. The CDR3 is 16 amino acids. Germline assignment: CDR1 SGHTA and CDR2 FQGNSA. V lost 1 base to trimming and J lost 0 bases, with 9 bases between them. Input material: peripheral blood. The genes are TRBV7-2 and TRBJ1-4; D not resolved. This clonotype originated in a woman aged 55-75 years with acute or convalescent COVID-19. This chain's CDR3 is CASSLVAGATNEKLFF. The CDR3 DNA reads as TGTGCCAGCAGCTTAGTGGCAGGTGCAACTAATGAAAAACTGTTTTTT.